This T cell receptor (beta chain) was captured by sequencing in a study of cytomegalovirus exposure and HLA in healthy donors. The study's findings and limits: TCR beta V- and J-gene trimming was later associated with a missense DCLRE1C variant. Earlier analysis yielded a pattern in which most TCR beta V segments were productive about 87% or about 30% of the time.

Primers for the PCR totalled 60 Vbeta and 13 Jbeta. Profiling relied on immunoSEQ multiplex PCR, and the TCRdb table lists in-frame clones only, not all of them. The sample holds over 250,000 clones; just over 70% are singletons and the top ten take approximately 2.5%. CDR3 length equals 13 residues. Unmatched junction bases numbered 6, after V lost 5 bases and J lost 7 bases. Per the germline V gene, CDR1 is SGHNT and CDR2 is YENEEA. Sampled while nominally healthy, donors likely had unrecorded immune exposures. Concerning this clone itself: Its antigen remains unknown.

Source material: PBMCs. This TCR derives from a female donor in good health and CMV-seronegative. The V and J genes are TRBV11-3 and TRBJ2-5; 8 nucleotides align to TRBD2. In DNA form, the CDR3 reads TGTGCCAGCAGCCGGGGGGGCTCGGGGACCCAGTACTTC. The encoded protein is CASSRGGSGTQYF.